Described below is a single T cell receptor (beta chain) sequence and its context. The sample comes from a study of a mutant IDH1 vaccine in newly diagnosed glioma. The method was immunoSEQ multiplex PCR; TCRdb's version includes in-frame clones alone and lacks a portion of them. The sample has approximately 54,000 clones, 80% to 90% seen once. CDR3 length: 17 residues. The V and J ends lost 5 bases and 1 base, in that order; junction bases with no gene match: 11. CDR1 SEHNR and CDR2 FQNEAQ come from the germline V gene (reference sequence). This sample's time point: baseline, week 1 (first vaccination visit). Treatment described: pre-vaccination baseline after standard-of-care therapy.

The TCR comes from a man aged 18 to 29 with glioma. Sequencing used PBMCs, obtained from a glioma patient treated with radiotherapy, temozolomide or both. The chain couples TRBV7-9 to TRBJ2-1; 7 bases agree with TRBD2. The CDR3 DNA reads TGTGCCAGCAGCGGTATAGGAGCGGGATTATCCTACAATGAGCAGTTCTTC. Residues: CASSGIGAGLSYNEQFF.